These 6 T cell receptor beta chains were sequenced from one sample in a study of cytomegalovirus exposure and HLA in healthy donors. 13 Jbeta primers and 60 Vbeta primers were used for the PCR. The method was immunoSEQ multiplex PCR; TCRdb's version includes in-frame clones alone and lacks a portion of them. The sample lists about 130,000 clones, 65% to 90% occurring once. Material: PBMCs. The source is a man aged 45-65 years in good health and CMV-seronegative.

The V call is TRBV7-2, the J call TRBJ2-5; the D gene is possibly TRBD1 (5 bases). Germline CDR1 reads SGHTA; CDR2 reads FQGNSA. The CDR3 has 15 amino acids. Trimming shortened V by 4 bases and J by 1 base, and 13 bases separated the two germline ends. CDR3 DNA: TGTGCCAGCAGCTCCCCCGACAGACTCCAAGAGACCCAGTACTTC. This encodes CASSSPDRLQETQYF.

V is TRBV30 and J is TRBJ1-6; D gene uncertain. This CDR3 comprises 13 residues. V was shortened by 1 base and J by 8 bases, with 9 bases between the two germline ends. Looked up from germline, CDR1 is GTSNPN and CDR2 is SVGIG (reference sequence). The CDR3 bases are TGTGCCTGGAGTGCTAGTCGGGATTCACCCCTCCACTTT. Translation gives CAWSASRDSPLHF.

The rearrangement links TRBV29-1 to TRBJ2-1; 10 bases map to TRBD2. Germline CDR1 SQVTM, CDR2 ANQGSEA. The CDR3 loop spans 14 amino acids. V shed 6 bases, J shed 0 bases, and the junction held 2 bases outside the gene matches. CDR3 DNA sequence: TGCAGCGTCAAGCGGGGGGGCTCCTACAATGAGCAGTTCTTC. It specifies CSVKRGGSYNEQFF.

The V and J genes are TRBV30 and TRBJ1-2; D is perhaps TRBD1 (5 bases). Germline V gene sequence: CDR1 GTSNPN, CDR2 SVGIG (reference sequence). V was pared by 1 base and J by 1 base, with 7 bases between. There are 13 residues in the CDR3. The DNA for the CDR3 is TGTGCCTGGAGTGAAGGGGTTAACTATGGCTACACCTTC. Translating it yields CAWSEGVNYGYTF.

The rearrangement uses TRBV10-1 and TRBJ2-2, with 9 nucleotides matching TRBD2. The CDR3 is made up of 16 amino acids. Germline CDR1 is WNHNN and CDR2 is SYGVQD (reference sequence). The ends lost 6 bases at V and 5 bases at J; junction bases unmatched: 10. CDR3 nucleotide sequence: TGCGCCAGCAGCCCCGGACGGAGCGGGGGGACCGGGGAGCTGTTTTTT. Protein product: CASSPGRSGGTGELFF.

This sequence joins TRBV5-8 and TRBJ2-1, with D tentatively TRBD2 (5 bases). Trimming removed 2 bases at V and 9 bases at J, with 21 bases between. The CDR3 totals 16 residues. Germline CDR1 reads SGHTS; CDR2 reads YDEGEE. The CDR3 coding sequence is TGTGCCAGCAGCTTTGTGCCCGCGGCGGACTTAGGTGAGCAGTTCTTC. Amino acid sequence: CASSFVPAADLGEQFF.